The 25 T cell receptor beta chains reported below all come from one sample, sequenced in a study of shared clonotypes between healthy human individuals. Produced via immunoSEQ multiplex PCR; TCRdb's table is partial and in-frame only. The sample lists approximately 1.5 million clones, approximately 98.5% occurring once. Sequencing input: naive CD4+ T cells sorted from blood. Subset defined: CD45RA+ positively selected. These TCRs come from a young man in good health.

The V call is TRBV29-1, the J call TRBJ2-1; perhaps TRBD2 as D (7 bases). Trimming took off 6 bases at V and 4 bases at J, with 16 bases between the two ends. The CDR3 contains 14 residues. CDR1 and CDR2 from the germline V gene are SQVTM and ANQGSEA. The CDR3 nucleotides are TGCAGCGTGACAGGACTAGGGGCATACAATGAGCAGTTCTTC. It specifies CSVTGLGAYNEQFF.

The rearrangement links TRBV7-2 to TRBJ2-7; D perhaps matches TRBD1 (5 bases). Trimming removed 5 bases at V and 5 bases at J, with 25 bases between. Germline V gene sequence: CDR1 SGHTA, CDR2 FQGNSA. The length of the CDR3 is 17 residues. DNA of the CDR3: TGTGCCAGCAGCGTCAATCCGACAGTTCGCCCCAGGGACGAGCAGTACTTC. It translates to CASSVNPTVRPRDEQYF.

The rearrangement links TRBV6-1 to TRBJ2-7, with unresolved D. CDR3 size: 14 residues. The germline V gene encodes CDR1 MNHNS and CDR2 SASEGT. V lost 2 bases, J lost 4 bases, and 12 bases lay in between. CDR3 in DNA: TGTGCCAGCAGTGAATTCCCAAACAAGTACGAGCAGTACTTC. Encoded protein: CASSEFPNKYEQYF.

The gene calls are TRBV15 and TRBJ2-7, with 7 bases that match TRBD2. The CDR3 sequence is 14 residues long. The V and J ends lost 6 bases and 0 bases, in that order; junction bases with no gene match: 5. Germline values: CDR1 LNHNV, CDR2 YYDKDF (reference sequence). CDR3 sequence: CATRFGGSSYEQYF. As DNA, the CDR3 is TGTGCCACCAGATTCGGCGGGAGCTCCTACGAGCAGTACTTC.

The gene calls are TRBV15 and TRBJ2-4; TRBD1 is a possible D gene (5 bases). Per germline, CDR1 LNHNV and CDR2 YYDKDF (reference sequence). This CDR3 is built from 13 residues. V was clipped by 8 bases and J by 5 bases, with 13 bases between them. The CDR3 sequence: CATHRPRENIQYF. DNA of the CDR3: TGTGCCACCCACAGGCCCCGAGAAAACATTCAGTACTTC.

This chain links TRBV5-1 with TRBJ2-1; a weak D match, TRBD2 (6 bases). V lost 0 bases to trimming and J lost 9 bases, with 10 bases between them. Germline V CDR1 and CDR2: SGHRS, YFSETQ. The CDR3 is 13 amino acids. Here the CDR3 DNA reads TGCGCCAGCAGCTTGGCGGGAGTGGGTGAGCAGTTCTTC. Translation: CASSLAGVGEQFF.

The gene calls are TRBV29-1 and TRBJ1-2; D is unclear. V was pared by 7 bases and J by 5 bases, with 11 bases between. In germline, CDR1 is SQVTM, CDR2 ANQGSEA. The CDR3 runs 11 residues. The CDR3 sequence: CSGLGGYGYTF. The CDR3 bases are TGCAGCGGATTAGGCGGTTATGGCTACACCTTC.

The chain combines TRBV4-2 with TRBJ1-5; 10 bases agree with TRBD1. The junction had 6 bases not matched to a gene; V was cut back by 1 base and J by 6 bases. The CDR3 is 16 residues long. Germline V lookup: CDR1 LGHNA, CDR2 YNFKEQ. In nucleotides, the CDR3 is TGTGCCAGCAGCCAAGGGGACAGGGGTATTGGTCAGCCCCAGCATTTT. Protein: CASSQGDRGIGQPQHF.

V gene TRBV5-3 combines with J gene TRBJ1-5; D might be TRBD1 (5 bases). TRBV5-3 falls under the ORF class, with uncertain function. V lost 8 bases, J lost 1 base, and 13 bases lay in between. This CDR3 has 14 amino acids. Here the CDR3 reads CASSMRDSNQPQHF. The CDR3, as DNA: TGTGCCAGCAGCATGCGGGACAGCAATCAGCCCCAGCATTTT.

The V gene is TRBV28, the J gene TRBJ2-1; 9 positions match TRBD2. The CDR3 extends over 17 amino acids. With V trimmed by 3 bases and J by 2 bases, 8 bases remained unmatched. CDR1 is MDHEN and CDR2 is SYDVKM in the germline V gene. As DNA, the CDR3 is TGTGCCAGCAGTTTGGGTCTTGCGGGAGGGACCTACAATGAGCAGTTCTTC. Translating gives CASSLGLAGGTYNEQFF.

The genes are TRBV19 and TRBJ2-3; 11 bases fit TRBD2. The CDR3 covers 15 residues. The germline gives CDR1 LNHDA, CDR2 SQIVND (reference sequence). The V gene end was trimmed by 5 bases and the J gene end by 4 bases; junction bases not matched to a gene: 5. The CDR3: CASSSTSGIADTQYF. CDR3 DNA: TGTGCCAGTAGTTCGACTAGCGGGATTGCAGATACGCAGTATTTT.

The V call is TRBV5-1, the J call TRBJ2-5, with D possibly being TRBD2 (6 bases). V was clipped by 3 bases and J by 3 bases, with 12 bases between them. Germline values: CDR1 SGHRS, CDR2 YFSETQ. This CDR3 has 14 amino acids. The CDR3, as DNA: TGCGCCAGCAGCTCCCGGGGGTTCGAAGAGACCCAGTACTTC. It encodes CASSSRGFEETQYF.

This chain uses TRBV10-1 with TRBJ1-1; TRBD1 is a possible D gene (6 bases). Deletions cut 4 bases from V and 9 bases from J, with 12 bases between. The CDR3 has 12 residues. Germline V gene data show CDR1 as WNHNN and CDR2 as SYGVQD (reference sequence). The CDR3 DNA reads TGCGCCAGCAGTGGACCCGGGACACAAGCTTTCTTT. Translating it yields CASSGPGTQAFF.

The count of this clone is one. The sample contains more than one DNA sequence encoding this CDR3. CDR3 nucleotide sequence: TGTGCCAGCAGCTTAATAGCGGGAAGCTCCTACAATGAGCAGTTCTTC. The encoded protein is CASSLIAGSSYNEQFF. The chain couples TRBV7-3 to TRBJ2-1; 8 bases agree with TRBD2. V was pared by 1 base and J by 0 bases, with 2 bases of the junction left unmatched. CDR1 and CDR2 from the germline V gene are SGHTA and FQGTGA. The CDR3 runs 16 residues.

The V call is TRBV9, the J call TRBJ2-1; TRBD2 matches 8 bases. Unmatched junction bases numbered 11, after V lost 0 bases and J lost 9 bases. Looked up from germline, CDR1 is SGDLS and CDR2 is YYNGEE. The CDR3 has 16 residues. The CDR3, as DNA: TGTGCCAGCAGCGTAGCCTCCAGCGGGAGAACCAGTGAGCAGTTCTTC. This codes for CASSVASSGRTSEQFF.

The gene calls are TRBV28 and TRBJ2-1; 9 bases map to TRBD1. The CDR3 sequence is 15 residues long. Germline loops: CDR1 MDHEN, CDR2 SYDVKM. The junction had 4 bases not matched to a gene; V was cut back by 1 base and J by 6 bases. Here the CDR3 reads CASSLYRGRGNEQFF. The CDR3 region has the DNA TGTGCCAGCAGTTTATACAGGGGGCGCGGCAATGAGCAGTTCTTC.

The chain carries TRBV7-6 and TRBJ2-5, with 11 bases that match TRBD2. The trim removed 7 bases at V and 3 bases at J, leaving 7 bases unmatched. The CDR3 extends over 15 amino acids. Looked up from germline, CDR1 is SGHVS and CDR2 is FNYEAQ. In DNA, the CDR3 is TGTGCCAGCACCAAGGGGACTAGCGGCGAAGAGACCCAGTACTTC. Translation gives CASTKGTSGEETQYF.

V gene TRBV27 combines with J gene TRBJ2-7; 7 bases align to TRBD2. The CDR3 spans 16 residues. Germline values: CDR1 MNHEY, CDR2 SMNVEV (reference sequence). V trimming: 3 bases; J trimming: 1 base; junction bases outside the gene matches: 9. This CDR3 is CASSFRAGERSYEQYF. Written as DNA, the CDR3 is TGTGCCAGCAGTTTCCGTGCGGGAGAGCGGTCCTACGAGCAGTACTTC.

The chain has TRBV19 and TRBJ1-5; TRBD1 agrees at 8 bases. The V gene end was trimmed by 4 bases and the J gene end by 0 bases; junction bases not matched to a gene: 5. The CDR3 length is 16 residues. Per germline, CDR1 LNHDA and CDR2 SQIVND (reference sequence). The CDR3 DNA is TGTGCCAGTAGTACTTTGGGACAGGTTAGCAATCAGCCCCAGCATTTT. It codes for CASSTLGQVSNQPQHF.

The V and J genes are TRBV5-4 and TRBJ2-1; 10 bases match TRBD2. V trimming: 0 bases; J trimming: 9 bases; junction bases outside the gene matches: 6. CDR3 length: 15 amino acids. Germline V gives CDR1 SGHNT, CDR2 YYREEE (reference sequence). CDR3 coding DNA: TGTGCCAGCAGCTTGGTAGCGGGAGGTGTTATTGAGCAGTTCTTC. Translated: CASSLVAGGVIEQFF.

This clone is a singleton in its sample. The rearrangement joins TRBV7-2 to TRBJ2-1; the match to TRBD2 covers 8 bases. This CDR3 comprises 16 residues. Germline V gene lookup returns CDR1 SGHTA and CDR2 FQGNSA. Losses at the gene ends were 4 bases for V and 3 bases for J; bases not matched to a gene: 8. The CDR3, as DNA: TGTGCCAGCAGCTCTGTGGTAGCGGGACTCTACAATGAGCAGTTCTTC. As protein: CASSSVVAGLYNEQFF. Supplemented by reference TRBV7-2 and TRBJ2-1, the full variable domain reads GAGVSQSPSNKVTEKGKDVELRCDPISGHTALYWYRQSLGQGLEFLIYFQGNSAPDKSGLPSDRFSAERTGGSVSTLTIQRTQQEDSAVYLCASSSVVAGLYNEQFFGPGTRLTVL.

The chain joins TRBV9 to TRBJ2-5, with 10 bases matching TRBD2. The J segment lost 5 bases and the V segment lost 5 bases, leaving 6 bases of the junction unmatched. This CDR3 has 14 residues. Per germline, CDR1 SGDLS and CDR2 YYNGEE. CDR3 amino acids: CASSPSGSRETQYF. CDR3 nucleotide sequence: TGTGCCAGCAGTCCTAGCGGGAGTCGTGAGACCCAGTACTTC.

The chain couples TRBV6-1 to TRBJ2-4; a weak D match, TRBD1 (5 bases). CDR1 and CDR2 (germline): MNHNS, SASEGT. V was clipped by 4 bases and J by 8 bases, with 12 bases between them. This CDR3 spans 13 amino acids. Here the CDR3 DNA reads TGTGCCAGCAGTGTAGGGGTGTGGGACATTCAGTACTTC. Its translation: CASSVGVWDIQYF.

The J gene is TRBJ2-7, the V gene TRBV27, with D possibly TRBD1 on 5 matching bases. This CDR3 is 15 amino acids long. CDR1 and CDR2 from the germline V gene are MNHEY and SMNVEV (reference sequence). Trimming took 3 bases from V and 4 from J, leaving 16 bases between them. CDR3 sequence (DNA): TGTGCCAGCAGTTTGATCTGGGGCGCAAGGTACGAGCAGTACTTC. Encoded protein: CASSLIWGARYEQYF.

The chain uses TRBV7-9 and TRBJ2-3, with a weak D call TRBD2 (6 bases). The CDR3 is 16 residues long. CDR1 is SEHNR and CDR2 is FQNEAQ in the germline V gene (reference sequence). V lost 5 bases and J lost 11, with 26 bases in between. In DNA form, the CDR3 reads TGTGCCAGCAGCGAACTCGGGACTCCGGGCGAATTGCGGCAGTATTTT. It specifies CASSELGTPGELRQYF.